This TCR beta chain was found in a study of blood T cell repertoires in COVID-19 (dated by TCRdb to 2018 to 2020). Notes on the research overall: Collaborator samples came from the United States, Italy and Spain and covered acute and convalescent phases of COVID-19. The prospective study material was composed of cDNA or gDNA derived from T cells, B-cell-depleted T cells, or PBMCs. The dataset comprised deeply sampled blood TCRbeta repertoires from subjects exposed to, actively infected with, or recovered from COVID-19. The repertoires were made available in a free public database intended to serve as a resource for research on the immune response to SARS-CoV-2. Samples were obtained from the ongoing ImmuneRACE study (first 160 participants) and from approximately 1,200 subjects provided by 6 global collaborators. The sample metadata nearly always contained a de-identified subject ID, COVID-19 status, age in years and sex. HLA class I and class II types, where available, came from metadata supplied by the sample provider rather than from assay-based typing.

A single count supports this clone. No cognate antigen has been identified for it. No base quality values were provided; no much bigger clone lies one nucleotide off. In Seattle, one collaborating source enrolled patients while the infection was active and tracked those patients longitudinally over the course of disease. Each collaborating institution followed its own protocols to collect whole blood in K2EDTA tubes. For TCRbeta analysis, collaborators shipped samples in one of three forms: frozen whole blood, isolated PBMCs, or DNA extracted from either of those sample types. TCRbeta CDR3 regions were amplified from genomic DNA using the immunoSEQ Assay, a bias-controlled multiplex PCR. Processing in the source paper ran as follows. The number of nucleated cells in each sample was estimated by amplification of reference gene primers within the assay. Sequence reads were collapsed and filtered to measure the absolute abundance of every unique TCRbeta CDR3 rearrangement. Productive Simpson clonality was computed per sample as the square root of Simpson's diversity index over productive rearrangements. Not all clones reach the TCRdb copy of this immuneACCESS table, which keeps in-frame sequences only. Checked studies attribute under half of the gap to unresolved V genes and leave the rest unexplained. The V and J calls and clone size are taken from that table; D and trimming were inferred from the DNA. Within this sample are roughly 150,000 clones, with under 85% of them counted one time only. 6.9% of the sample is taken by the ten largest.

Per the germline V gene (reference sequence), LNHDA is the CDR1 and SQIVND is the CDR2. Reading from cysteine to phenylalanine, the CDR3 counts 14 amino acids. Just the 42-base CDR3 DNA is kept, in frame starting at base 1. Trimming removed 5 bases from V and 3 bases from J, leaving 11 bases between the germline ends. Study-level results and caveats: How much clinical and demographic metadata was included differed by source and by participant, and the metadata was provided uncurated.

The TCR comes from an elderly man with COVID-19, enrolled during active disease. The chain is encoded by TRBV19 joined to TRBJ1-5, and possibly TRBD1, on 6 matching bases. Sample: peripheral blood. The DNA is TGTGCCAGTAGTTCAACAGGGATCAATCAGCCCCAGCATTTT. Its protein is CASSSTGINQPQHF.